The rows below give T cell receptor beta chains drawn from one sample of a study of Ad26.COV2.S vaccination and SARS-CoV-2 variants. TCRdb's copy holds only in-frame clones and misses some; the assay was immunoSEQ multiplex PCR. Of about 350,000 clones detected, approximately 85% appear once; the ten largest clones hold less than 4%. This specimen was peripheral blood, taken in a trial of Ad26.COV2.S vaccine versus placebo. All receptors come from a person aged 18-65 years who received the Ad26.COV2.S COVID-19 vaccine or a placebo. The CDR3 runs from the conserved cysteine through the conserved F or W. The D gene is left open where the match is weak. Rows may omit the clone size; those that give it use once, few, many or a size class.

TRBJ1-1 | . | . | TRBV28 | TGTGCCAGCAGTTTGGCCATGAACACTGAAGCTTTCTTT | CASSLAMNTEAFF
TRBJ1-1 | . | . | TRBV4-1 | TGCGCCAGCAGCCAACCTTTTTCGCTGAACACTGAAGCTTTCTTT | CASSQPFSLNTEAFF
TRBJ1-6 | . | once | TRBV18 | TGTGCCAGCTCACCACCCTCACAGGATTCACCCCTCCACTTT | CASSPPSQDSPLHF
TRBJ2-3 | TRBD2 | . | TRBV24-1 | TGTGCCACCAGTGATACCCCGGGACTAGCGATAGGGGTAAGCACAGATACGCAGTATTTT | CATSDTPGLAIGVSTDTQYF
TRBJ2-1 | TRBD2 | . | TRBV4-2 | TGTGCCAGCAGCCAAGGGGGGACTAGCGGGAGATTCTATGAGCAGTTCTTC | CASSQGGTSGRFYEQFF
TRBJ1-5 | TRBD1 | . | TRBV7-9 | TGTGCCAGCAGCTTAGTGGTGACAGGGCGATATAGCAATCAGCCCCAGCATTTT | CASSLVVTGRYSNQPQHF
TRBJ2-7 | . | . | TRBV2 | TGTGCCAGCAAGTTAGAAAGGCTAGCCGCCGAGCAGTACTTC | CASKLERLAAEQYF
TRBJ1-5 | . | once | TRBV12-3/TRBV12-4 | TGTGCCAGCAGTTTAGAGCGTCAGCCCCAGCATTTT | CASSLERQPQHF
TRBJ2-2 | . | . | TRBV18 | TGTGCCAGCTCACCAGGGACCATAAACACCGGGGAGCTGTTTTTT | CASSPGTINTGELFF
TRBJ2-3 | TRBD2 | . | TRBV7-2 | TGTGCCAGCAGCTCAACCCTGGGACTAGCGGGTCAAGCAGATACGCAGTATTTT | CASSSTLGLAGQADTQYF
TRBJ1-1 | . | . | TRBV25-1 | TGTGCCAGCAGTGAGGCCGGCGGGGCTTTCTTT | CASSEAGGAFF
TRBJ2-7 | TRBD1 | . | TRBV7-6 | TGTGCCAGCAGCGAAACGGACAGGGGGCTGTACGAGCAGTACTTC | CASSETDRGLYEQYF